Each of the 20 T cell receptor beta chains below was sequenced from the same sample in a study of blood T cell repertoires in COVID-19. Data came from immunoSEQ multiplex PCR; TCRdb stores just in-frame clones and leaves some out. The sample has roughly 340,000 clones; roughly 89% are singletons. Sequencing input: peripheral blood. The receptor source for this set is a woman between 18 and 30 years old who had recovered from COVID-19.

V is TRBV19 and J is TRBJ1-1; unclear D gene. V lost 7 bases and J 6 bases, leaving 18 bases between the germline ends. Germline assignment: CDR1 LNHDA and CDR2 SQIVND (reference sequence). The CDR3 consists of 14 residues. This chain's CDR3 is CASTPSKFSAEAFF. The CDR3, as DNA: TGTGCCAGTACCCCCTCGAAATTCAGTGCTGAAGCTTTCTTT.

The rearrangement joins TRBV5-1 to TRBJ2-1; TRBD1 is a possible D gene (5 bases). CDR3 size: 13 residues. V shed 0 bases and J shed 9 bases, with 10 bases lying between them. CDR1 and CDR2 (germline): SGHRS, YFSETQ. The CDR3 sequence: CASSLEGQGEQFF. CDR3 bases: TGCGCCAGCAGCTTGGAAGGGCAGGGTGAGCAGTTCTTC.

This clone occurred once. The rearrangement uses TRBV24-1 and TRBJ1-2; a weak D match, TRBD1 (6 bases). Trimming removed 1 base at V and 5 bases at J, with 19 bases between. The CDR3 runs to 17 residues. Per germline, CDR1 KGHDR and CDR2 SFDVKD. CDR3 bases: TGTGCCACCAGTGATTTTGAACAGGAGAAAGGGGGTTATGGCTACACCTTC. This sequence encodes CATSDFEQEKGGYGYTF.

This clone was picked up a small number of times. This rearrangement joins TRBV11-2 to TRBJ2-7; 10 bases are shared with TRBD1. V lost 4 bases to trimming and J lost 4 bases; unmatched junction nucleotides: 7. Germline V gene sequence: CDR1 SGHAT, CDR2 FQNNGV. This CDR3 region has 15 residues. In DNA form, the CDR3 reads TGTGCCAGCAGCTCACACCGGGACAGGGGTTACGAGCAGTACGTC. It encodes CASSSHRDRGYEQYV.

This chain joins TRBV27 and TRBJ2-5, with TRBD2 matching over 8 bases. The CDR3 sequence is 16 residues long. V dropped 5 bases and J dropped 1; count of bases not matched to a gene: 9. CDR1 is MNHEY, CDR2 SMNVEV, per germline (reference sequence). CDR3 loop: CASSPRVREVQETQYF. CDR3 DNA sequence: TGTGCCAGCAGTCCGCGCGTGCGGGAGGTCCAAGAGACCCAGTACTTC.

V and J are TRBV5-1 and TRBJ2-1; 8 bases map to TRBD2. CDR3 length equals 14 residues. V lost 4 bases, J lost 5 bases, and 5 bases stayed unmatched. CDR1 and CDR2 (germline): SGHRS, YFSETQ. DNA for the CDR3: TGCGCCAGCAGCACGTGGACTAGCCACAATGAGCAGTTCTTC. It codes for CASSTWTSHNEQFF.

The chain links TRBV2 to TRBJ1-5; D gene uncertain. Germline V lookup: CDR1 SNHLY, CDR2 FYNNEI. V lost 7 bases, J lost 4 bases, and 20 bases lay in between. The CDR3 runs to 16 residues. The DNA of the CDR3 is TGTGCCAGCAAACCCTCTCGCGTAACTTTAAATCAGCCCCAGCATTTT. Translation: CASKPSRVTLNQPQHF.

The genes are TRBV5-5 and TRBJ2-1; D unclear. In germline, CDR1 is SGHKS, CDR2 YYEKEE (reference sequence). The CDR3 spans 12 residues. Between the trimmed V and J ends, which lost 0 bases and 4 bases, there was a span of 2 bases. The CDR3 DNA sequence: TGTGCCAGCAGCTTGGCATACAATGAGCAGTTCTTC. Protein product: CASSLAYNEQFF.

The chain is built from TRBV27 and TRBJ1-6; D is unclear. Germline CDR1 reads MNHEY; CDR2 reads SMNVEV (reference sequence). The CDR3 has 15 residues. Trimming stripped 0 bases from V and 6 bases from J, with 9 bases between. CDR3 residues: CASSLSQTGNSPLHF. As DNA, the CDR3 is TGTGCCAGCAGTTTATCCCAAACGGGTAATTCACCCCTCCACTTT.

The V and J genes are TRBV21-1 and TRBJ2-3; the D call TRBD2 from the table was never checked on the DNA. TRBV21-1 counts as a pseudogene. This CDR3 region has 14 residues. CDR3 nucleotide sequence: TGTGCCAGCAGCAAAGCGCCGGAGGAGGATACGCAGTATTTT. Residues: CASSKAPEEDTQYF.

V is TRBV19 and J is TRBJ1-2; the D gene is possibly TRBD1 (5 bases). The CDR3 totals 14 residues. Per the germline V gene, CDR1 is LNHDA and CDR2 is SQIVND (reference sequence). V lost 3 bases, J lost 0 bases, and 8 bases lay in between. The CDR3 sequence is CASSIKTANYGYTF. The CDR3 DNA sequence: TGTGCCAGTAGTATCAAGACAGCTAACTATGGCTACACCTTC.

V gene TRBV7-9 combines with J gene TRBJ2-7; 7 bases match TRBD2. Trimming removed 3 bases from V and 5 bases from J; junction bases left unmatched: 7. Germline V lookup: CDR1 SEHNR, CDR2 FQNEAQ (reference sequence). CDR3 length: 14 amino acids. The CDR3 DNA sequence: TGTGCCAGCAGCTTGGGGGGGAACCGCGACGAGCAGTACGTC. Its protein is CASSLGGNRDEQYV.

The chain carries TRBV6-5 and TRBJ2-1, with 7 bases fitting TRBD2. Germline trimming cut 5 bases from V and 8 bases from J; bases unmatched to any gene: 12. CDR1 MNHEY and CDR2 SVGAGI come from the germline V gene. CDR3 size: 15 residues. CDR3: CASSTSGTHGDEQFF. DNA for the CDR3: TGTGCCAGCAGTACCAGCGGGACCCACGGCGATGAGCAGTTCTTC.

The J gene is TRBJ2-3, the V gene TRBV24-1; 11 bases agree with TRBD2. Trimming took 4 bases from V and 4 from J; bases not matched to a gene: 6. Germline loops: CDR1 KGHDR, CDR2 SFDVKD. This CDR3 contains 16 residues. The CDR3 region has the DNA TGTGCCACCAGTGAAGGTAGCGGGAGGGACCCAGATACGCAGTATTTT. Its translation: CATSEGSGRDPDTQYF.

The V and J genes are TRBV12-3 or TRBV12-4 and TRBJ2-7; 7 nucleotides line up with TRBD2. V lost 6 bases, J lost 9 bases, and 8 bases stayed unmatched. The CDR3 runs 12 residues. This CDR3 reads CASSLGTKGQYV. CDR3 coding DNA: TGTGCCAGCAGCCTGGGGACTAAAGGGCAGTACGTC.

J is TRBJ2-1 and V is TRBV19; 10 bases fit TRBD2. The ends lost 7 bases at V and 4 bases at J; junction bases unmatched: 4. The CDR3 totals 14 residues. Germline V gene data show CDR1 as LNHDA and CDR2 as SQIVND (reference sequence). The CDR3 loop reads CASTTSGAYNEQFF. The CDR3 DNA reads TGTGCCAGTACCACTAGCGGGGCTTACAATGAGCAGTTCTTC.

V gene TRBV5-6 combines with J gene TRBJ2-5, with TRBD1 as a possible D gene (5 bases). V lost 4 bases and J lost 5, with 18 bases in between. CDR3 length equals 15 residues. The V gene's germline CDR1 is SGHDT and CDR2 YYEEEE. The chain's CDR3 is CASSPGGRVSETQYF. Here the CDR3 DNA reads TGTGCCAGCAGCCCCGGCGGCAGGGTCTCTGAGACCCAGTACTTC.

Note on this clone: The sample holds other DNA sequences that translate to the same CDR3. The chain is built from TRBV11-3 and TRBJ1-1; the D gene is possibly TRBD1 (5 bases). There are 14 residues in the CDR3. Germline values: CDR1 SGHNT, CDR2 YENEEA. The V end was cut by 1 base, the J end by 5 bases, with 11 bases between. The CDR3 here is CASSLGGGRTEAFF. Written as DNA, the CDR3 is TGTGCCAGCAGCTTAGGGGGGGGGAGGACTGAAGCTTTCTTT.

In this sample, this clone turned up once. The CDR3 DNA sequence: TGTGCCAGCAGCCAGACCCCTCCCACTCTAGCGGGAGGGCCCCACAATGAGCAGTTCTTC. Translating it yields CASSQTPPTLAGGPHNEQFF. The chain links TRBV3-1 (or the pseudogene TRBV3-2) to TRBJ2-1, with 12 bases fitting TRBD2. V gave up 3 bases and J gave up 5 bases; unmatched junction bases: 17. CDR3 size: 20 residues. CDR1 and CDR2 (germline): LGHDT, YNNKEL (reference sequence).

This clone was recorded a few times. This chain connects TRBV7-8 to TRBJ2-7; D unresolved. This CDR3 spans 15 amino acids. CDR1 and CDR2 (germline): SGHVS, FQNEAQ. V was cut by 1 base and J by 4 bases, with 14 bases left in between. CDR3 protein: CASSLDPARLYEQYV. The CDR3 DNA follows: TGTGCCAGCAGCTTAGATCCCGCGAGGCTATACGAGCAGTACGTC.